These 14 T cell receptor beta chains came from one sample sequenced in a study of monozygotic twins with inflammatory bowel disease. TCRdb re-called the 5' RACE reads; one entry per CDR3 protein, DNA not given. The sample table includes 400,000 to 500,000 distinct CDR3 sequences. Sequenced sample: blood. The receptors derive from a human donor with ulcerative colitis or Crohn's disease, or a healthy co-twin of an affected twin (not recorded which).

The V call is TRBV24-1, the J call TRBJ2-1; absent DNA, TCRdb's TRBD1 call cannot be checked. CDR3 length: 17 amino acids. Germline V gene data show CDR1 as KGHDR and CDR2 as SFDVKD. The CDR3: CATSGSLNREGDNEQFF.

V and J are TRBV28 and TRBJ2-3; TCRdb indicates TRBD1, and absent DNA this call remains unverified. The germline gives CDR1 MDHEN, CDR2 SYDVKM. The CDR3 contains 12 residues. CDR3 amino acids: CASSRTGVGQYF.

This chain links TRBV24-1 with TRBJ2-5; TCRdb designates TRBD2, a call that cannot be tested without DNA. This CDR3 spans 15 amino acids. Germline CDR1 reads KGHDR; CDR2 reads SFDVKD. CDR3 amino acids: CATSDPRLGQETQYF.

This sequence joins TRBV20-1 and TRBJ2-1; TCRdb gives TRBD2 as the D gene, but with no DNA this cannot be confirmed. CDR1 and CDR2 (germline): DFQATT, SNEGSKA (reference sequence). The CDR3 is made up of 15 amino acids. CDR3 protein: CSAREGTSGGHEQFF.

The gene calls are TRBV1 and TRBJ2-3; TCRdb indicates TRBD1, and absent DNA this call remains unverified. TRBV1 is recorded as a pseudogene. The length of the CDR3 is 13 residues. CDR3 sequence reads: CTRPRTNTDTQYF.

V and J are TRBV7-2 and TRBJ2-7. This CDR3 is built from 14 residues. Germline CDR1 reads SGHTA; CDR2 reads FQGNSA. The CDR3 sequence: CASSLGLAPYEQYF.

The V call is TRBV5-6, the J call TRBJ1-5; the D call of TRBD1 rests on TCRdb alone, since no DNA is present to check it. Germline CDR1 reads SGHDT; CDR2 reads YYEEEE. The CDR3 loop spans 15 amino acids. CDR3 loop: CASPYGEGAKQPQHF.

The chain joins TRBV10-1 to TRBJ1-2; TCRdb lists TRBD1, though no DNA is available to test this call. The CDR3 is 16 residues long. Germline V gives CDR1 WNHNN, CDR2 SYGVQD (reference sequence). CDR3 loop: CASSGGGEDFNYGYTF.

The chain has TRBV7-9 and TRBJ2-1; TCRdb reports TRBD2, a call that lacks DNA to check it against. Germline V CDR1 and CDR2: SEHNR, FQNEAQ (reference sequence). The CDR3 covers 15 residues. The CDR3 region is CASSSNSGRFNEQFF.

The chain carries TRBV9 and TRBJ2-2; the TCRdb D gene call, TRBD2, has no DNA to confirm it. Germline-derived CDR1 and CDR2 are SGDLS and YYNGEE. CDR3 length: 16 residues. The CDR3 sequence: CASSVGGGSGTGELFF.

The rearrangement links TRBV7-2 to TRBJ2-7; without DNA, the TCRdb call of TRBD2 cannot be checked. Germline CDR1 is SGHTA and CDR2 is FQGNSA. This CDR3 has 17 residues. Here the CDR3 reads CASSLGPGTSVTYEQYF.

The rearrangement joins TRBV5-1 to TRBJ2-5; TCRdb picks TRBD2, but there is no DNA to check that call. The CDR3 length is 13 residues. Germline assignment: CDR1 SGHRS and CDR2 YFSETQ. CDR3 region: CASSTRPSETQYF.

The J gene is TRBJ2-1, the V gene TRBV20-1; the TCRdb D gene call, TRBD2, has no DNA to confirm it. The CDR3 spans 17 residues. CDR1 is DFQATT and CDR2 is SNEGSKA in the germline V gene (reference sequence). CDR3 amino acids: CSANRVGGRAAYNEQFF.

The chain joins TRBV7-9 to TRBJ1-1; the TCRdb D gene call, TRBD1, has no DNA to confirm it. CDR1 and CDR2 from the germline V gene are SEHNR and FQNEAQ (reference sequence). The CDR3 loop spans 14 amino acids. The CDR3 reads CASSSYQGRTEAFF.